This TCR beta chain was profiled in a study of identical twins. This clonotype appeared many times. Its antigen is currently unknown. Study conclusions and caveats: Invariant populations such as MAIT and iNKT cells could partly muddle zero-insertion analyses. While abundant cord blood beta clonotypes carried fewer insertions, memory repertoires showed no such pattern. Twin-shared out-of-frame alpha sequences were enriched for low generation probability.

The CDR3 sequence is 13 residues long. The V gene end was trimmed by 6 bases and the J gene end by 5 bases; junction bases not matched to a gene: 6. TCRdb independently ran MiXCR on the 5' RACE reads; one entry per CDR3 protein. This table has about 720,000 distinct CDR3 sequences, under 9% appearing once. The data were also submitted as part of a second study, on yellow fever vaccine responses in identical twins.

This TCR derives from a woman aged 18-29 years in good health. The chain recombines TRBV12-3 or TRBV12-4 with TRBJ1-1; 7 bases are shared with TRBD1. The sample taken for sequencing was PBMCs. The CDR3 spells CASSSDRPTEAFF. CDR3 DNA: TGTGCCAGCAGCTCGGACAGGCCAACTGAAGCTTTCTTT.